Presented here are 20 T cell receptor beta chains from one specimen sequenced in a study of breast tumors, draining lymph nodes, adjacent tissues. Via MiXCR, TCRdb re-called the multiplex PCR reads, giving one row per CDR3 protein. The repertoire consists of tens of thousands of distinct CDR3 sequences, with roughly 55% occurring once and the leading ten covering approximately 15%. The sample comprised breast tumor tissue. Receptors originate from a female donor with breast cancer. Some clones in this sample may be carry-over from other donors' samples.

This clonotype has ten or more counts. The junction differs from germline at one of its ends, possibly a read error. The chain carries TRBV7-8 and TRBJ1-2, with a possible D match to TRBD1 (5 bases). The germline gives CDR1 SGHVS, CDR2 FQNEAQ. The CDR3 loop spans 15 amino acids. CDR3 sequence (DNA): TGTGCCAGCAGCCCTTGGACAAATGAGGACTATGGCTACCCCTTC. Translation gives CASSPWTNEDYGYPF.

In nucleotides, the CDR3 is TGTGCCAGCAGCCTCCCCGGCGGGAGGGCCCAAGATACGCAGTATTTT. Protein product: CASSLPGGRAQDTQYF. The chain links TRBV11-2 to TRBJ2-3, with 9 bases that match TRBD2. CDR1 and CDR2 (germline): SGHAT, FQNNGV. Trimming at V came to 5 bases and at J to 5 bases, leaving 11 bases not matched to a gene. This CDR3 contains 16 residues.

Turning to this clonotype: Mismatch with germline at one junction end may stem from a read error. The CDR3 reads CASSAIGRNSPQDF. DNA of the CDR3: TGTGCCAGCAGCGCTATTGGCAGGAACTCGCCTCAGGACTTC. J is TRBJ2-5 and V is TRBV7-9; no reliable D call. This CDR3 has 14 amino acids. Germline V gene data show CDR1 as SEHNR and CDR2 as FQNEAQ (reference sequence).

The J gene is TRBJ2-3, the V gene TRBV7-9; D call uncertain. This CDR3 contains 16 residues. From germline, CDR1 is SEHNR and CDR2 FQNEAQ (reference sequence). V shed 6 bases and J shed 2 bases, with 18 bases lying between them. This CDR3 reads CASSYSELSFTDTQYF. The DNA for the CDR3 is TGTGCCAGCAGTTACTCGGAGCTTTCCTTCACAGATACGCAGTATTTT.

The rearrangement uses TRBV12-3 or TRBV12-4 and TRBJ2-1, with 8 bases fitting TRBD2. The CDR3 has 15 residues. Trimming took 3 bases from V and 6 from J; bases not matched to a gene: 7. CDR3 in DNA: TGTGCCAGCAGTTTGCCCGGGGGGGACTCCAATGAGCAGTTCTTC. Its protein is CASSLPGGDSNEQFF.

This clonotype was recorded at least ten times. The chain combines TRBV3-1 with TRBJ2-5; D may be TRBD2 (5 bases). The CDR3 sequence is 15 residues long. Trimming took 4 bases from V and 1 from J, leaving 13 bases between them. Germline assignment: CDR1 LGHDT and CDR2 YNNKEL (reference sequence). CDR3 sequence: CASSLKVLVQETQYF. As DNA, the CDR3 is TGTGCCAGCAGCCTAAAGGTACTAGTCCAAGAGACCCAGTACTTC.

This clonotype was counted many times. This chain joins TRBV28 and TRBJ1-3; a weak D match, TRBD1 (5 bases). The V and J ends lost 3 bases and 2 bases respectively, with 11 bases between them. This CDR3 spans 15 amino acids. Germline loops: CDR1 MDHEN, CDR2 SYDVKM. CDR3 sequence (DNA): TGTGCCAGCAGTTTGGGGGGTTCAACTGGAAACACCATATATTTT. It codes for CASSLGGSTGNTIYF. The full variable domain, its missing parts supplied by reference TRBV28 and TRBJ1-3, is DVKVTQSSRYLVKRTGEKVFLECVQDMDHENMFWYRQDPGLGLRLIYFSYDVKMKEKGDIPEGYSVSREKKERFSLILESASTNQTSMYLCASSLGGSTGNTIYFGEGSWLTVV.

This clonotype has more than one count but fewer than ten. The chain employs TRBV20-1 and TRBJ2-1; 8 nucleotides align to TRBD2. There are 17 residues in the CDR3. The germline V gene has CDR1 DFQATT and CDR2 SNEGSKA (reference sequence). The J segment lost 13 bases and the V segment lost 0 bases, leaving 20 bases of the junction unmatched. CDR3 region: CSARDPSLREGQILQFF. DNA of the CDR3: TGCAGTGCTAGAGATCCCTCTCTACGGGAGGGCCAGATTCTTCAGTTCTTC.

The chain combines TRBV7-9 with TRBJ2-7, with D possibly TRBD1 on 6 matching bases. The CDR3 loop spans 12 amino acids. V was cut by 1 base and J by 11 bases, with 12 bases left in between. CDR1 is SEHNR, CDR2 FQNEAQ, per germline (reference sequence). Written as DNA, the CDR3 is TGTGCCAGCAGCTTAGATCAGGGGCGGAAGTACTTC. Translation gives CASSLDQGRKYF.

This clonotype was counted at least ten times. CDR3 sequence (DNA): TGTGCCAGCGGACTAGCGGGGGCATACGAGCAGTACTTC. This gives the protein CASGLAGAYEQYF. The V call is TRBV12-3 or TRBV12-4, the J call TRBJ2-7; the match to TRBD2 covers 13 bases. J was trimmed by 4 bases and V by 8 bases; bases with no gene match: 2. The CDR3 is 13 residues long.

The J gene is TRBJ1-5, the V gene TRBV4-1, with TRBD1 as a possible D gene (5 bases). Deletions cut 0 bases from V and 4 bases from J, with 10 bases between. Germline CDR1 MGHRA, CDR2 YSYEKL. The CDR3 has 15 residues. In DNA form, the CDR3 reads TGCGCCAGCAGCCAAGACATCTGGGGGAATCAGCCCCAGCATTTT. Residues: CASSQDIWGNQPQHF.

This clonotype has a handful of counts. The chain joins TRBV29-1 to TRBJ1-4; TRBD1 matches at 12 bases. Germline V gives CDR1 SQVTM, CDR2 ANQGSEA. J was trimmed by 5 bases and V by 5 bases; bases with no gene match: 9. CDR3 size: 16 residues. The CDR3: CSVPGTGGLSNEKLFF. The CDR3 DNA reads TGCAGCGTTCCCGGGACAGGGGGCCTCTCGAATGAAAAACTGTTTTTT. Drawing the rest from reference TRBV29-1 and TRBJ1-4, the complete variable domain is SAVISQKPSRDICQRGTSLTIQCQVDSQVTMMFWYRQQPGQSLTLIATANQGSEATYESGFVIDKFPISRPNLTFSTLTVSNMSPEDSSIYLCSVPGTGGLSNEKLFFGSGTQLSVL.

By share, this clonotype ranks as medium-sized. The genes are TRBV5-1 and TRBJ2-1, with TRBD2 matching 7 bases. With 6 bases clipped from V and 0 bases from J, the junction kept 12 bases outside the gene matches. This CDR3 region has 17 residues. The germline V gene has CDR1 SGHRS and CDR2 YFSETQ. The CDR3 nucleotides are TGCGCCAGCACCCCCTTTGGAGCGGGGAACTCCTACAATGAGCAGTTCTTC. Translated: CASTPFGAGNSYNEQFF.

This clonotype was detected many times. The chain is built from TRBV7-9 and TRBJ1-1; 7 nucleotides match TRBD1. V dropped 4 bases and J dropped 4; count of bases not matched to a gene: 9. The CDR3 loop spans 15 amino acids. Germline assignment: CDR1 SEHNR and CDR2 FQNEAQ (reference sequence). The CDR3 region is CASSSYRGGFTEAFF. Written as DNA, the CDR3 is TGTGCCAGCAGCTCCTACAGGGGAGGGTTCACTGAAGCTTTCTTT. Looking up the rest from reference TRBV7-9 and TRBJ1-1 gives the full variable domain: DTGVSQNPRHKITKRGQNVTFRCDPISEHNRLYWYRQTLGQGPEFLTYFQNEAQLEKSRLLSDRFSAERPKGSFSTLEIQRTEQGDSAMYLCASSSYRGGFTEAFFGQGTRLTVV.

The V call is TRBV2, the J call TRBJ1-4, with D possibly TRBD1 on 6 matching bases. The V gene lost 0 bases and the J gene lost 5 bases, with 10 bases spanning the gap. Germline-derived CDR1 and CDR2 are SNHLY and FYNNEI. The CDR3 totals 15 residues. The CDR3 nucleotides read TGTGCCAGCAGTGAAGCAAACAGGGTCAATGAAAAACTGTTTTTT. It translates to CASSEANRVNEKLFF. The complete variable domain, with remaining parts taken from reference TRBV2 and TRBJ1-4, reads EPEVTQTPSHQVTQMGQEVILRCVPISNHLYFYWYRQILGQKVEFLVSFYNNEISEKSEIFDDQFSVERPDGSNFTLKIRSTKLEDSAMYFCASSEANRVNEKLFFGSGTQLSVL.

This chain uses TRBV7-2 with TRBJ2-7; D remains unclear. With 1 base removed from V and 3 bases from J, the gap between germline ends came to 7 bases. CDR1 is SGHTA and CDR2 is FQGNSA in the germline V gene. The CDR3 consists of 13 residues. The DNA for the CDR3 is TGTGCCAGCAGCTTAGTAGCAAACTACGAGCAGTACTTC. This encodes CASSLVANYEQYF.

By proportion, this clonotype is medium-sized. The chain recombines TRBV12-3 or TRBV12-4 with TRBJ2-7; TRBD1 might be the D (5 bases). Deletions cut 3 bases from V and 6 bases from J, with 12 bases between. The CDR3 covers 13 residues. The CDR3 sequence: CASSFRRESEQYF. In DNA form, the CDR3 reads TGTGCCAGCAGTTTTCGCAGGGAATCCGAGCAGTACTTC.

The sample holds many counts of this clonotype. The chain has TRBV6-6 and TRBJ1-1; no reliable D call. Germline-derived CDR1 and CDR2 are MNHNY and SVGAGI (reference sequence). The CDR3 is 10 amino acids. V was cut by 6 bases and J by 3 bases, with 2 bases left in between. Here the CDR3 reads CASRDTEAFF. CDR3 coding DNA: TGTGCCAGCAGGGACACTGAAGCTTTCTTT.

V usage is TRBV7-6 and J usage is TRBJ2-7; perhaps TRBD2 as D (5 bases). The CDR3 has 16 amino acids. Looked up from germline, CDR1 is SGHVS and CDR2 is FNYEAQ. V was trimmed by 1 base and J by 0 bases, leaving 13 bases between them. Written as DNA, the CDR3 is TGTGCCAGCAGCTTAGAGATCGCTGGGAGCTCCTACGAGCAGTACTTC. Translation gives CASSLEIAGSSYEQYF.

This chain links TRBV11-2 with TRBJ2-5; no firm D call. Trimming shortened V by 1 base and J by 1 base, and 4 bases separated the two germline ends. Germline V CDR1 and CDR2: SGHAT, FQNNGV. The CDR3 loop spans 13 amino acids. The CDR3 region has the DNA TGTGCCAGCAGCTTAGGCAGCCAAGAGACCCAGTACTTC. Translation gives CASSLGSQETQYF.